The 24 T cell receptor beta chains given below trace back to one sample, sequenced in a study of cytomegalovirus exposure and HLA in healthy donors. PCR primers comprised 60 Vbeta and 13 Jbeta primers. TCRdb keeps only in-frame clones here, not all; method: immunoSEQ multiplex PCR. This table holds approximately 69,000 clones, around four fifths found once. The sample was PBMCs. All receptors derive from a woman in her thirties in good health and CMV-seropositive.

The V call is TRBV5-1, the J call TRBJ2-7, with 7 bases aligning to TRBD2. The germline V gene encodes CDR1 SGHRS and CDR2 YFSETQ. V lost 0 bases, J lost 4 bases, and 4 bases stayed unmatched. This CDR3 contains 14 residues. As DNA, the CDR3 is TGCGCCAGCAGCTTGGGAGGGAGGGCTTACGAGCAGTACTTC. It yields the protein CASSLGGRAYEQYF.

The rearrangement uses TRBV25-1 and TRBJ2-2; 10 bases align to TRBD2. This CDR3 comprises 14 residues. Unmatched junction bases numbered 8, after V lost 8 bases and J lost 8 bases. Per the germline V gene, CDR1 is MGHDK and CDR2 is SYGVNS. CDR3 loop: CASRAGLATGELFF. The CDR3 DNA is TGTGCCAGCCGAGCGGGACTAGCGACAGGGGAGCTGTTTTTT.

This chain's CDR3 is CASSLGRVLIDEQFF. Here the CDR3 DNA reads TGTGCCAGCAGCTTAGGGAGGGTACTTATCGATGAGCAGTTCTTC. The chain recombines TRBV7-9 with TRBJ2-1; weak D call: TRBD2 (6 bases). With 1 base removed from V and 8 bases from J, the gap between germline ends came to 15 bases. This CDR3 is built from 15 residues. Germline loops: CDR1 SEHNR, CDR2 FQNEAQ (reference sequence).

The rearrangement uses TRBV7-6 and TRBJ2-2; the D is unclear. In germline, CDR1 is SGHVS, CDR2 FNYEAQ. Between the trimmed V and J ends, which lost 7 bases and 3 bases, there was a span of 6 bases. The CDR3 has 12 amino acids. The CDR3 loop is CASNHYTGELFF. The CDR3 DNA sequence: TGTGCCAGCAACCACTACACCGGGGAGCTGTTTTTT.

This clone occurred once. V is TRBV4-2 and J is TRBJ2-7; TRBD1 agrees at 8 bases. V was clipped by 1 base and J by 6 bases; unmatched bases: 11. Germline V gene lookup returns CDR1 LGHNA and CDR2 YNFKEQ. The CDR3 contains 16 residues. The CDR3 is CASSQVGDRGLAEQYF. The CDR3 region has the DNA TGTGCCAGCAGCCAAGTCGGAGACAGGGGATTAGCCGAGCAGTACTTC.

The CDR3 DNA reads as TGCGCCAGCAGCCAAGAAAGCAGGGAATCCCTTCAGCCCCAGCATTTT. Protein sequence: CASSQESRESLQPQHF. The V gene is TRBV4-1, the J gene TRBJ1-5, with D perhaps matching TRBD1 (5 bases). V shed 0 bases and J shed 6 bases, with 15 bases lying between them. This CDR3 has 16 residues. Germline CDR1 MGHRA, CDR2 YSYEKL.

V usage is TRBV10-3 and J usage is TRBJ2-1; TRBD2 agrees at 7 bases. The CDR3 contains 15 residues. CDR1 ENHRY and CDR2 SYGVKD come from the germline V gene. V was clipped by 7 bases and J by 4 bases; unmatched bases: 10. Here the CDR3 reads CAIMGEGGTYNEQFF. The CDR3 DNA reads TGTGCCATCATGGGGGAGGGCGGGACTTACAATGAGCAGTTCTTC.

This chain uses TRBV4-2 with TRBJ1-5, with 7 bases matching TRBD1. This CDR3 is 16 amino acids long. CDR1 and CDR2 (germline): LGHNA, YNFKEQ. Trimming at V came to 0 bases and at J to 3 bases, leaving 5 bases not matched to a gene. CDR3 amino acids: CASSQESGQNNQPQHF. The CDR3 coding sequence is TGTGCCAGCAGCCAAGAATCGGGACAGAACAATCAGCCCCAGCATTTT.

This sequence joins TRBV7-2 and TRBJ1-2; D remains unclear. Germline CDR1 SGHTA, CDR2 FQGNSA. The CDR3 runs to 14 residues. V was shortened by 0 bases and J by 5 bases, with 10 bases between the two germline ends. For the CDR3, the DNA is TGTGCCAGCAGCTTAGCGAACCAGATGTATGGCTACACCTTC. This codes for CASSLANQMYGYTF.

The chain is built from TRBV5-1 and TRBJ2-5; D is perhaps TRBD1 (6 bases). CDR3 length: 14 amino acids. Germline loops: CDR1 SGHRS, CDR2 YFSETQ. V dropped 4 bases and J dropped 3 bases, with 13 bases sitting between them. CDR3 in amino acids: CASSVSGTKETQYF. The CDR3 bases are TGCGCCAGCAGCGTCTCGGGGACAAAAGAGACCCAGTACTTC.

The chain recombines TRBV28 with TRBJ2-7; D is unresolved. Deletions cut 5 bases from V and 10 bases from J, with 15 bases between. CDR3 length: 12 residues. The germline gives CDR1 MDHEN, CDR2 SYDVKM. The CDR3 reads CASSPPFRIQYF. The DNA for the CDR3 is TGTGCCAGCAGTCCCCCTTTCAGGATCCAGTACTTC.

The V and J genes are TRBV7-9 and TRBJ1-2; D perhaps matches TRBD1 (5 bases). Germline CDR1 SEHNR, CDR2 FQNEAQ (reference sequence). The V gene lost 1 base and the J gene lost 4 bases, with 13 bases spanning the gap. This CDR3 region has 15 residues. The chain's CDR3 is CASSLGGVSGYGYTF. CDR3 bases: TGTGCCAGCAGCTTAGGGGGGGTGAGTGGCTATGGCTACACCTTC. The full variable domain, with the rest looked up from reference TRBV7-9 and TRBJ1-2, is DTGVSQNPRHKITKRGQNVTFRCDPISEHNRLYWYRQTLGQGPEFLTYFQNEAQLEKSRLLSDRFSAERPKGSFSTLEIQRTEQGDSAMYLCASSLGGVSGYGYTFGSGTRLTVV.

The chain recombines TRBV15 with TRBJ1-1; D unresolved. Looked up from germline, CDR1 is LNHNV and CDR2 is YYDKDF (reference sequence). CDR3 length: 14 residues. The ends were cut back, 0 bases at V and 1 base at J, with 6 bases in the middle. Written as DNA, the CDR3 is TGTGCCACCAGCAGAGATCTAGCGAACACTGAAGCTTTCTTT. Its translation is CATSRDLANTEAFF.

The rearrangement links TRBV7-2 to TRBJ1-2, with D hard to call. Germline V gives CDR1 SGHTA, CDR2 FQGNSA. V was cut by 1 base and J by 8 bases, with 14 bases left in between. The CDR3 is 14 amino acids. CDR3 in amino acids: CASSLDGRSGGYTF. Here the CDR3 DNA reads TGTGCCAGCAGCTTAGATGGGAGGTCGGGAGGCTACACCTTC.

The J gene is TRBJ2-1, the V gene TRBV4-1, with 10 bases fitting TRBD2. V shed 5 bases, J shed 10 bases, and the junction held 11 bases outside the gene matches. The germline gives CDR1 MGHRA, CDR2 YSYEKL. CDR3 length: 15 amino acids. The CDR3 nucleotides are TGCGCCAGCAGCGCTACCGGGACTAGCGCCACGGAGCAGTTCTTC. This translates into CASSATGTSATEQFF.

This chain connects TRBV7-2 to TRBJ2-2, with TRBD2 as a possible D gene (6 bases). Germline CDR1 SGHTA, CDR2 FQGNSA. CDR3 length equals 16 residues. Trimming removed 4 bases from V and 1 base from J, with 13 bases in between. The CDR3 sequence is CASSSPVGGNTGELFF. CDR3 DNA sequence: TGTGCCAGCAGCTCTCCAGTGGGAGGGAACACCGGGGAGCTGTTTTTT.

The rearrangement joins TRBV6-5 to TRBJ2-1; unclear D gene. CDR1 is MNHEY, CDR2 SVGAGI, per germline. The CDR3 is 15 residues long. V lost 1 base to trimming and J lost 2 bases, with 9 bases between them. The CDR3 loop is CASSYLAEAYNEQFF. DNA for the CDR3: TGTGCCAGCAGTTACTTAGCCGAAGCCTACAATGAGCAGTTCTTC.

V and J are TRBV28 and TRBJ1-5; 8 nucleotides line up with TRBD1. Germline CDR1 is MDHEN and CDR2 is SYDVKM. The CDR3 spans 15 residues. Trimming took 3 bases from V and 7 from J; bases not matched to a gene: 8. CDR3 nucleotide sequence: TGTGCCAGCAGTTTCGCCAGGGGGCTTCACCAGCCCCAGCATTTT. It codes for CASSFARGLHQPQHF.

V and J are TRBV14 and TRBJ2-3; 12 bases line up with TRBD2. The length of the CDR3 is 17 residues. Losses at the gene ends were 6 bases for V and 4 bases for J; bases not matched to a gene: 11. Looked up from germline, CDR1 is SGHDN and CDR2 is FVKESK. The CDR3 is CASSPLRTSGAADTQYF. CDR3 DNA: TGTGCCAGCAGTCCACTCCGGACTAGCGGGGCCGCAGATACGCAGTATTTT.

A few counts support this clone. The rearrangement joins TRBV30 to TRBJ2-5, with D possibly being TRBD2 (5 bases). CDR1 and CDR2 from the germline V gene are GTSNPN and SVGIG (reference sequence). The CDR3 is made up of 12 amino acids. Trimming took off 3 bases at V and 13 bases at J, with 18 bases between the two ends. DNA for the CDR3: TGTGCCTGGAGCCCTGGGGTCGGGGTCTTGTACTTC. Its translation: CAWSPGVGVLYF.

This clone occurred a few times. The CDR3 DNA reads TGTGCCAGCAGCTCCGACAGGGTGGATACGCAGTATTTT. Its protein product is CASSSDRVDTQYF. The chain couples TRBV7-7 to TRBJ2-3, with TRBD1 matching 7 bases. This CDR3 contains 13 residues. Germline V gene lookup returns CDR1 SSHAT and CDR2 FNYEAQ (reference sequence). J was trimmed by 6 bases and V by 4 bases; bases with no gene match: 4. The full variable domain, its missing parts supplied by reference TRBV7-7 and TRBJ2-3, is GAGVSQSPRYKVTKRGQDVTLRCDPISSHATLYWYQQALGQGPEFLTYFNYEAQPDKSGLPSDRFSAERPEGSISTLTIQRTEQRDSAMYRCASSSDRVDTQYFGPGTRLTVL.

The chain links TRBV10-1 to TRBJ1-4; TRBD1 matches 9 bases. After removal of 5 bases from V and 6 bases from J, the junction contained 4 bases not matched to a gene. The V gene's germline CDR1 is WNHNN and CDR2 SYGVQD (reference sequence). CDR3 length equals 14 residues. CDR3 residues: CASSTGTGHEKLFF. The CDR3 bases are TGCGCCAGCAGTACCGGGACAGGGCATGAAAAACTGTTTTTT.

As concerns this clone: Mismatch with germline at one junction end may stem from a read error. V usage is TRBV30 and J usage is TRBJ2-5; 10 bases are shared with TRBD2. CDR1 GTSNPN and CDR2 SVGIG come from the germline V gene (reference sequence). The CDR3 loop spans 18 amino acids. The CDR3 sequence is CAWGVNLSGRIGRGTQYF. The CDR3 DNA follows: TGTGCCTGGGGTGTTAATCTTAGCGGGAGGATCGGCCGAGGGACCCAGTACTTC.

This clone was picked up a small number of times. The CDR3 DNA reads as TGTGCCAGCAGTTATCCCGGGACTAGCGGAAATGAGCAGTTCTTC. Amino acid sequence: CASSYPGTSGNEQFF. The chain links TRBV28 to TRBJ2-1; 11 nucleotides line up with TRBD2. V trimming: 4 bases; J trimming: 7 bases; junction bases outside the gene matches: 6. Looked up from germline, CDR1 is MDHEN and CDR2 is SYDVKM. This CDR3 is 15 amino acids long.